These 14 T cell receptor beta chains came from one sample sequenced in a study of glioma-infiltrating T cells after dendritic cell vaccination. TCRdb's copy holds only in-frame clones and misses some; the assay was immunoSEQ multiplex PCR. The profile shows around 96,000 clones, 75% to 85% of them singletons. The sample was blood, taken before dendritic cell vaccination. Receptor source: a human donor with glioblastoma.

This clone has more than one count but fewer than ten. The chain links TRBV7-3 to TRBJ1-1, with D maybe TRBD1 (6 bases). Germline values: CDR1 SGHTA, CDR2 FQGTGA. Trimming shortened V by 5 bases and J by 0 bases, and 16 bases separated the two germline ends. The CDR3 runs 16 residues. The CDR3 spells CASSPTGTPLNTEAFF. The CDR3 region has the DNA TGTGCCAGCAGCCCTACAGGGACCCCCTTGAACACTGAAGCTTTCTTT.

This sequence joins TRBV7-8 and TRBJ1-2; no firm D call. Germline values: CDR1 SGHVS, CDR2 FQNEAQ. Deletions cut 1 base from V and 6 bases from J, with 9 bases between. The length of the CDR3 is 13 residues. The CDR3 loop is CASSLGVADGYTF. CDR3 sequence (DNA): TGTGCCAGCAGCTTAGGGGTAGCAGATGGCTACACCTTC. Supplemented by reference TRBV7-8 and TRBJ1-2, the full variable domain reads GAGVSQSPRYKVAKRGQDVALRCDPISGHVSLFWYQQALGQGPEFLTYFQNEAQLDKSGLPSDRFFAERPEGSVSTLKIQRTQQEDSAVYLCASSLGVADGYTFGSGTRLTVV.

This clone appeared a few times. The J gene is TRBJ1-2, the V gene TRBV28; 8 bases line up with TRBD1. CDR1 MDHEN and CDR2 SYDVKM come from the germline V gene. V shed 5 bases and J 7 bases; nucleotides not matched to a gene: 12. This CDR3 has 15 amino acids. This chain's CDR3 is CASSPIRSGGGGYTF. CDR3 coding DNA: TGTGCCAGCAGTCCAATAAGATCAGGGGGCGGTGGCTACACCTTC.

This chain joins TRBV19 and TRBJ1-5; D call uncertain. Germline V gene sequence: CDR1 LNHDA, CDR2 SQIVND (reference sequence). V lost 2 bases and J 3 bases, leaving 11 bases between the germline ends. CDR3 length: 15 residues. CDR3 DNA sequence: TGTGCCAGTAGTATACAGACATCCGACAATCAGCCCCAGCATTTT. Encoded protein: CASSIQTSDNQPQHF.

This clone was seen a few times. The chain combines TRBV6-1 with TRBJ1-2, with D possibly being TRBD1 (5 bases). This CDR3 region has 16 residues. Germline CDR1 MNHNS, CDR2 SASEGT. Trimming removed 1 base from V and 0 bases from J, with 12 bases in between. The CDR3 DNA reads TGTGCCAGCAGTGAAGTGGCAGGGTTCCCTAACTATGGCTACACCTTC. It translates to CASSEVAGFPNYGYTF.

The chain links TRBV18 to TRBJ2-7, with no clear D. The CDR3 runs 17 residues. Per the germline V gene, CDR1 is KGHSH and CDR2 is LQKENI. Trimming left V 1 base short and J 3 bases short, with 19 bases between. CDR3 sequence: CASSPRSLSETGYEQYF. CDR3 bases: TGTGCCAGCTCACCACGGAGTCTCTCCGAGACCGGCTACGAGCAGTACTTC.

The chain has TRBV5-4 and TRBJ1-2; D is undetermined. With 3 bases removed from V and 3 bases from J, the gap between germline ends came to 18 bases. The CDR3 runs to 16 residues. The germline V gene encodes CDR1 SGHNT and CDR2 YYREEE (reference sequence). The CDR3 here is CASSSFPEGYDYGYTF. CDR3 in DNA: TGTGCCAGCAGCTCCTTCCCCGAGGGCTACGACTATGGCTACACCTTC.

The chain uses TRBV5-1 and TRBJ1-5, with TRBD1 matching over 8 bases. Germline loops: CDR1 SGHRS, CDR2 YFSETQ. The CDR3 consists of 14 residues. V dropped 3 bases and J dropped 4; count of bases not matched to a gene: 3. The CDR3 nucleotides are TGCGCCAGCAGCTCCGGACAGGGTAATCAGCCCCAGCATTTT. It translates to CASSSGQGNQPQHF.

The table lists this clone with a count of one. This CDR3 reads CASSPGGDQPQHF. Written as DNA, the CDR3 is TGTGCCAGCTCACCCGGAGGGGATCAGCCCCAGCATTTT. The chain combines TRBV18 with TRBJ1-5, with D maybe TRBD1 (5 bases). The CDR3 sequence is 13 residues long. V shed 3 bases and J shed 5 bases, with 8 bases lying between them. The germline CDR1 and CDR2 sequences are KGHSH and LQKENI.

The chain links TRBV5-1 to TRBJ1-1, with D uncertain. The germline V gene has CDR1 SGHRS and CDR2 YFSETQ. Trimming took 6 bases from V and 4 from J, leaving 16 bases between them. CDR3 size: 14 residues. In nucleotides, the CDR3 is TGCGCCAGCACTGTCAGTACAGCGGGCACTGAAGCTTTCTTT. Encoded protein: CASTVSTAGTEAFF.

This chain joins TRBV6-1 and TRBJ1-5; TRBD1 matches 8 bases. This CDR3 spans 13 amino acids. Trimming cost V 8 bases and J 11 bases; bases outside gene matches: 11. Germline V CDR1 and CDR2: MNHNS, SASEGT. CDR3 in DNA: TGTGCCAGCGGTCACGGACAGGGCTCAACCCAGCATTTT. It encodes CASGHGQGSTQHF.

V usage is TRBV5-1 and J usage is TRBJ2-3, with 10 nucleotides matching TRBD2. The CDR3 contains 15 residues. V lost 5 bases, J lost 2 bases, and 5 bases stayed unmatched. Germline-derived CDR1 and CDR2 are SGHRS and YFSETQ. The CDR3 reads CASSRLAGATDTQYF. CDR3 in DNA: TGCGCCAGCAGTCGGCTAGCGGGAGCCACAGATACGCAGTATTTT.

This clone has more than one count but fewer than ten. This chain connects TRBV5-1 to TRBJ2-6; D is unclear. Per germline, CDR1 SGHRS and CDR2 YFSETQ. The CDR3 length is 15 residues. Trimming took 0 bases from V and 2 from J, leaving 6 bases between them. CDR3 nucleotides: TGCGCCAGCAGCTTGGGGCAGGCTGGGGCCAACGTCCTGACTTTC. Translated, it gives CASSLGQAGANVLTF.

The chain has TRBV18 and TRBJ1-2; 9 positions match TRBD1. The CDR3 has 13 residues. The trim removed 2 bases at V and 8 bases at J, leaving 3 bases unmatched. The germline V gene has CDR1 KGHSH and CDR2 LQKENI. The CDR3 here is CASSPGTGRGYTF. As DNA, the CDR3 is TGTGCCAGCTCACCAGGGACAGGGAGGGGCTACACCTTC.